The 3 T cell receptor beta chains reported below all come from one sample, sequenced in a study of cytomegalovirus exposure and HLA in healthy donors. Amplification used 60 Vbeta primers and 13 Jbeta primers. Only in-frame clones appear in the TCRdb table, and some are missing; sequencing was by immunoSEQ multiplex PCR. The sample holds 180,000 or so clones; more than 60% are singletons and the top ten take about 2.5%. The material sequenced was PBMCs. The receptors come from a human donor in good health.

The V call is TRBV5-1, the J call TRBJ2-7, with a possible D match to TRBD1 (7 bases). Germline assignment: CDR1 SGHRS and CDR2 YFSETQ. This CDR3 has 14 amino acids. Deletions cut 2 bases from V and 1 base from J, with 10 bases between. The DNA of the CDR3 is TGCGCCAGCAGCTTACCAGGGGGGTCCTACGAGCAGTACTTC. It is translated as CASSLPGGSYEQYF.

V is TRBV7-6 and J is TRBJ2-1; 8 bases are a match to TRBD1. J lost 9 bases, V lost 1 base, and 5 bases had no gene match. CDR1 and CDR2 (germline): SGHVS, FNYEAQ. CDR3 length: 14 residues. CDR3 bases: TGTGCCAGCAGCTTAGGCAGGGGGCCCACTGAGCAGTTCTTC. Residues: CASSLGRGPTEQFF. Combining the CDR3 with reference TRBV7-6 and TRBJ2-1 gives the whole variable domain GAGVSQSPRYKVTKRGQDVALRCDPISGHVSLYWYRQALGQGPEFLTYFNYEAQQDKSGLPNDRFSAERPEGSISTLTIQRTEQRDSAMYRCASSLGRGPTEQFFGPGTRLTVL.

This chain joins TRBV5-1 and TRBJ2-3; D unclear. Germline values: CDR1 SGHRS, CDR2 YFSETQ. V was pared by 0 bases and J by 0 bases, with 14 bases between. The CDR3 has 17 amino acids. In DNA, the CDR3 is TGCGCCAGCAGCTTGGCCTACTCTTCACAGAGCACAGATACGCAGTATTTT. Translated: CASSLAYSSQSTDTQYF.